Included here is one T cell receptor beta chain sequence, with context. This entry belongs to a study of blood T cell repertoires in COVID-19. Across the whole study: Nucleic acid was either cDNA or gDNA, and it came from T cells, B-cell-depleted T cells, or PBMCs.

The V and J ends lost 4 bases and 2 bases respectively, with 14 bases between them. Germline V gives CDR1 SQVTM, CDR2 ANQGSEA. This CDR3 has 14 amino acids. Data came from immunoSEQ multiplex PCR; TCRdb stores just in-frame clones and leaves some out. The sample lists 110,000 or so clones, more than 80% occurring once. V gene TRBV29-1 combines with J gene TRBJ2-5, with D perhaps matching TRBD1 (5 bases). The sample was peripheral blood. The source of this sequence is a woman in her fifties or sixties with acute or convalescent COVID-19. CDR3 bases: TGCAGCGTTGTTCCCCAGGGCCGACAAGAGACCCAGTACTTC. As protein: CSVVPQGRQETQYF.